The 2 T cell receptor beta chains below come from one sample, sequenced in a study of cytomegalovirus exposure and HLA in healthy donors. The primer mix had 60 Vbeta and 13 Jbeta primers. The protocol was immunoSEQ multiplex PCR, while the TCRdb copy is restricted to in-frame clones and leaves out a portion. This sample carries under 200,000 clones, roughly 73% of them seen once, and the ten largest clones take 1.5% to 2%. The sample was PBMCs. The receptors originated from a woman under 40 in good health and CMV-seronegative.

Points on this clone: An end of the junction differs from the germline gene, which may be a read error. This sample also contains other DNA sequences that code for the same CDR3. The V gene is TRBV2, the J gene TRBJ2-2; 11 positions agree with TRBD2. This CDR3 comprises 18 residues. Germline V gene data show CDR1 as SNHLY and CDR2 as FYNNEI. In nucleotides, the CDR3 is TGCGCCAGCAACCTGGCTAGCGGGAGGCCACCGGACACCGGGGAGCTGTTTTTT. Translated, it gives CASNLASGRPPDTGELFF.

In this sample, this clone turned up once. The rearrangement links TRBV9 to TRBJ1-2, with D maybe TRBD1 (6 bases). With 0 bases removed from V and 7 bases from J, the gap between germline ends came to 19 bases. The CDR3 runs to 16 residues. Germline CDR1 is SGDLS and CDR2 is YYNGEE. The CDR3 nucleotides are TGTGCCAGCAGCGTAGGTATTGGGGACATGGTCTCTGGCTACACCTTC. Protein product: CASSVGIGDMVSGYTF. Supplemented by reference TRBV9 and TRBJ1-2, the full variable domain reads DSGVTQTPKHLITATGQRVTLRCSPRSGDLSVYWYQQSLDQGLQFLIQYYNGEERAKGNILERFSAQQFPDLHSELNLSSLELGDSALYFCASSVGIGDMVSGYTFGSGTRLTVV.